This record concerns one TCR beta chain sequence. Averaging approximately 0.11 L, one heparinised blood draw was given by each donor. By way of CD45RO/CCR7/CD25/CD127/CD95/CD27, the CD4+ regulatory, stem cell-like memory, central memory and naive cells were sorted. Expressed TCRB transcripts were sequenced after all isolated RNA was converted to cDNA. Here immunoSEQ multiplex PCR was the method, and the copy in TCRdb shows in-frame clones only, minus some. The table lists approximately 84,000 clones, roughly a third of them singletons. These data belong to a study of beta chain features in type 1 diabetes. The CDR3 consists of 15 residues. Germline CDR1 reads SGHTA; CDR2 reads FQGTGA. J was trimmed by 5 bases and V by 4 bases; bases with no gene match: 7.

This chain connects TRBV7-3 to TRBJ2-1; 8 nucleotides agree with TRBD1. The sample consisted of stem cell memory CD4+ T cells from blood. The TCR originated in a young woman in good health. CDR3 sequence: CASSSTGAGDNEQFF. The CDR3 DNA reads TGTGCCAGCAGCTCGACAGGGGCAGGGGACAATGAGCAGTTCTTC.